The source of this T cell receptor beta chain is a study of blood T cell repertoires in COVID-19. At the level of the study: The United States, Italy and Spain provided the acute and convalescent COVID-19 samples. In each case, the material was cDNA or gDNA derived from T cells, B-cell-depleted T cells, or PBMCs.

This clone was seen more than once but under ten times. Followed longitudinally, the Seattle patients had been enrolled during active infection. Trimming removed 3 bases from V and 7 bases from J; junction bases left unmatched: 12. Germline V gene data show CDR1 as SGHTA and CDR2 as FQGNSA. CDR3 size: 17 residues. Measured with immunoSEQ multiplex PCR; TCRdb has only the in-frame clones, and not every one. The table shows a few hundred thousand clones, with 80% to 90% occurring only once. Sequencing was performed on peripheral blood. The clonotype originates from a woman between 25 and 40 years old with COVID-19, enrolled during active disease. This chain connects TRBV7-2 to TRBJ2-1; the match to TRBD2 covers 10 bases. The CDR3 nucleotides read TGTGCCAGCAGCTTTCTGCCTAGCGGGGGTCGGGGTAATGAGCAGTTCTTC. It encodes CASSFLPSGGRGNEQFF. The complete variable domain, with remaining parts taken from reference TRBV7-2 and TRBJ2-1, reads GAGVSQSPSNKVTEKGKDVELRCDPISGHTALYWYRQSLGQGLEFLIYFQGNSAPDKSGLPSDRFSAERTGGSVSTLTIQRTQQEDSAVYLCASSFLPSGGRGNEQFFGPGTRLTVL.